The 3 T cell receptor beta chains presented below share a single source sample, sequenced in a study of immune cell composition in non-small cell lung cancer. Clones were read by immunoSEQ multiplex PCR, and TCRdb kept only the in-frame ones, dropping some. The sample carries 2,000 to 2,500 clones, roughly three quarters recorded once. What was sequenced was lung tumor tissue. Receptor source: a human donor with non-small cell lung cancer.

V usage is TRBV5-6 and J usage is TRBJ1-1; possible D gene TRBD1, 6 bases. The V end lost 4 bases, the J end lost 2 bases, and 18 bases lay between the germline ends. This CDR3 region has 16 residues. CDR1 SGHDT and CDR2 YYEEEE come from the germline V gene. CDR3 in amino acids: CASSGETGLVNTEAFF. Here the CDR3 DNA reads TGTGCCAGCAGCGGCGAGACAGGCCTCGTAAACACTGAAGCTTTCTTT.

The chain combines TRBV9 with TRBJ2-2; D is ambiguous. The germline gives CDR1 SGDLS, CDR2 YYNGEE. The CDR3 covers 14 residues. V dropped 4 bases and J dropped 5 bases, with 12 bases sitting between them. The CDR3 spells CASSSSFGTGELFF. Here the CDR3 DNA reads TGTGCCAGCAGCTCATCTTTCGGGACCGGGGAGCTGTTTTTT. Full variable domain (rest looked up from reference TRBV9 and TRBJ2-2): DSGVTQTPKHLITATGQRVTLRCSPRSGDLSVYWYQQSLDQGLQFLIQYYNGEERAKGNILERFSAQQFPDLHSELNLSSLELGDSALYFCASSSSFGTGELFFGEGSRLTVL.

The table lists this clone with a count of one. This chain connects TRBV27 to TRBJ1-1; 7 bases map to TRBD1. The CDR3 spans 17 residues. Germline CDR1 reads MNHEY; CDR2 reads SMNVEV (reference sequence). V gave up 8 bases and J gave up 4 bases; unmatched junction bases: 19. The CDR3 loop reads CASFPIRDRGPSTEAFF. In nucleotides, the CDR3 is TGTGCCAGCTTTCCGATCCGGGACAGAGGCCCGAGCACTGAAGCTTTCTTT.